This is a list of T cell receptor beta chains from one sample in a study of blood T cells in healthy people across ages. TCRdb re-derived calls from the 5' RACE reads in MiXCR, one entry per CDR3 protein. The sample gives 780,000 or so distinct CDR3 sequences, roughly three fifths of which show up once; around 25% is in the top ten. The sequencing sample was made of blood. These receptors all stem from a man aged 35-49 years in good health. Both conserved end residues are trimmed from each CDR3.

J gene: TRBJ2-1
V gene: TRBV5-6
CDR3 protein: ASSNDRLPEQF

J gene: TRBJ2-2
V gene: TRBV6-5
CDR3 protein: ASNQGQGDLRELF

J gene: TRBJ2-3
V gene: TRBV28
CDR3 protein: ASNLGGSDTTDTQY

J gene: TRBJ2-3
V gene: TRBV7-3
CDR3 protein: ASSLMGNRGLSADTQY

J gene: TRBJ2-7
V gene: TRBV6-1
CDR3 protein: ASSSPGLASLHWAEQY

J gene: TRBJ2-3
V gene: TRBV7-2
CDR3 protein: ASSLNGQHTDTQY

J gene: TRBJ2-3
V gene: TRBV9
CDR3 protein: ASSGRGAGDTQY

J gene: TRBJ1-5
V gene: TRBV12-3/TRBV12-4
CDR3 protein: ASGGGAEWNQPQH

J gene: TRBJ1-1
V gene: TRBV12-3/TRBV12-4
CDR3 protein: ASSTGTGYTEAF

J gene: TRBJ2-2
V gene: TRBV29-1
CDR3 protein: SVLTGGAAGELF

J gene: NA
V gene: TRBV6-5
CDR3 protein: ASSYSGLREETQY

J gene: TRBJ2-1
V gene: TRBV5-1
CDR3 protein: ASSAYFRDRSYNEQF

J gene: TRBJ2-7
V gene: TRBV20-1
CDR3 protein: SARDLRGAYEQY

J gene: TRBJ1-4
V gene: TRBV7-2
CDR3 protein: ASRGLENEKLF

J gene: TRBJ2-5
V gene: TRBV18
CDR3 protein: ASSSLGGETQY

J gene: TRBJ2-1
V gene: TRBV12-3/TRBV12-4
CDR3 protein: ASRSSGTRGDEQF

J gene: TRBJ2-3
V gene: TRBV15
CDR3 protein: ATSRIGSGSTDTQY

J gene: TRBJ2-3
V gene: TRBV9
CDR3 protein: ASSVSGPGADTQY

J gene: TRBJ2-2
V gene: TRBV10-3
CDR3 protein: AITTDGGEGTGELF

J gene: TRBJ2-3
V gene: TRBV7-2
CDR3 protein: ASSRAGLARDTQY

J gene: TRBJ1-5
V gene: TRBV20-1
CDR3 protein: SARDGKDSSNQPQH

J gene: TRBJ2-1
V gene: TRBV12-3/TRBV12-4
CDR3 protein: ASRAGPYYYNEQF

J gene: TRBJ1-2
V gene: TRBV11-3
CDR3 protein: ASSLAPGAGNYGYT

J gene: TRBJ2-3
V gene: TRBV9
CDR3 protein: ASSGQPRDTQY

J gene: TRBJ2-2
V gene: TRBV25-1
CDR3 protein: ASSEVGSHTGELF

J gene: NA
V gene: TRBV20-1
CDR3 protein: SARGVGLVSRETQY

J gene: TRBJ2-5
V gene: TRBV6-1
CDR3 protein: ASKWGPSTRETQY

J gene: TRBJ2-2
V gene: TRBV29-1
CDR3 protein: SVGSLSANTGELF

J gene: TRBJ2-1
V gene: TRBV5-1
CDR3 protein: ASRGVSSYNEQF

J gene: TRBJ2-3
V gene: TRBV12-3/TRBV12-4
CDR3 protein: ASSPGPDTQY

J gene: TRBJ2-6
V gene: TRBV3-1
CDR3 protein: ASSLRVAPVRSGANVLT

J gene: TRBJ1-2
V gene: TRBV4-2
CDR3 protein: ASSQGYGRTDGYT

J gene: TRBJ1-2
V gene: TRBV9
CDR3 protein: ASSVGDRVT

J gene: TRBJ2-3
V gene: TRBV15
CDR3 protein: ATSKGEFGDTQY

J gene: TRBJ2-3
V gene: TRBV29-1
CDR3 protein: ATHVGDTQY

J gene: TRBJ2-5
V gene: TRBV27
CDR3 protein: ASSILAGGETQY

J gene: TRBJ2-7
V gene: TRBV12-3/TRBV12-4
CDR3 protein: ASTLLGYEQY

J gene: TRBJ2-5
V gene: TRBV5-1
CDR3 protein: ASSGGISYQETQY

J gene: TRBJ1-1
V gene: TRBV7-3
CDR3 protein: ASSPTAMNTEAF

J gene: TRBJ1-2
V gene: TRBV3-1
CDR3 protein: ASSQDSVAFYGYT

J gene: TRBJ2-5
V gene: TRBV24-1
CDR3 protein: ATRDRGKETQY

J gene: TRBJ2-3
V gene: TRBV4-1
CDR3 protein: ASSQDRYTDTQY

J gene: TRBJ2-5
V gene: TRBV12-5
CDR3 protein: ASGLDGGFNSETQY

J gene: TRBJ1-6
V gene: TRBV5-4
CDR3 protein: ASSSTGGLSPLH

J gene: TRBJ2-1
V gene: TRBV2
CDR3 protein: ASPPTGVNEQF

J gene: TRBJ1-1
V gene: TRBV6-6
CDR3 protein: ASSLPRDISTEAF

J gene: TRBJ2-7
V gene: TRBV9
CDR3 protein: ASSVQLAGEQY

J gene: TRBJ2-5
V gene: TRBV29-1
CDR3 protein: SLGGRETQY

J gene: TRBJ2-1
V gene: TRBV7-3
CDR3 protein: ASSLTGAIYNEQF

J gene: TRBJ1-1
V gene: TRBV7-2
CDR3 protein: ASSLSPAGILEAF